This record covers a single T cell receptor (beta chain). The sample originates from a study of blood T cell repertoires in COVID-19. For the study at large: COVID-19 samples from acute and convalescent phases originated in the United States, Italy and Spain. From T cells, B-cell-depleted T cells, or PBMCs came the material, which was cDNA or gDNA.

Per germline, CDR1 LNHDA and CDR2 SQIVND (reference sequence). This CDR3 region has 15 residues. Unmatched junction bases numbered 5, after V lost 4 bases and J lost 1 base. The method was immunoSEQ multiplex PCR; TCRdb's version includes in-frame clones alone and lacks a portion of them. The top ten hold about 1.3% of the sample, which has some 130,000 clones, around 82% seen once. The V call is TRBV19, the J call TRBJ2-3; 7 bases match TRBD2. The source is a man in his fifties or sixties with acute or convalescent COVID-19. The specimen sequenced was peripheral blood. CDR3 nucleotide sequence: TGTGCCAGTAGTACCCGCGGGGGAGGCACAGATACGCAGTATTTT. Protein sequence: CASSTRGGGTDTQYF. Combining the CDR3 with reference TRBV19 and TRBJ2-3 gives the whole variable domain DGGITQSPKYLFRKEGQNVTLSCEQNLNHDAMYWYRQDPGQGLRLIYYSQIVNDFQKGDIAEGYSVSREKKESFPLTVTSAQKNPTAFYLCASSTRGGGTDTQYFGPGTRLTVL.